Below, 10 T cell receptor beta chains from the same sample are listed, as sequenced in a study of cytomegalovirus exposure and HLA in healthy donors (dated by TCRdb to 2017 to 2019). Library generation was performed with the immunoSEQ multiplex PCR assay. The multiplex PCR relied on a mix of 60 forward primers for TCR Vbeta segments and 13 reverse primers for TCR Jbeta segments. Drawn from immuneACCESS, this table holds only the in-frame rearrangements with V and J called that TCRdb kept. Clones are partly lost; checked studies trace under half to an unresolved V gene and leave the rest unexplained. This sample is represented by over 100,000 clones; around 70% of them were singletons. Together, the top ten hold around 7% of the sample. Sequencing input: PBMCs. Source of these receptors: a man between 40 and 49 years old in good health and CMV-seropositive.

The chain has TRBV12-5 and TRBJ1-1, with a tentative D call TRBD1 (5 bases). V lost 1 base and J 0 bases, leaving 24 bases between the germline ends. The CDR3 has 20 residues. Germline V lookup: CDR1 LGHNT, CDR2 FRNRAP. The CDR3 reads CASGLGGGGSGRIMNTEAFF. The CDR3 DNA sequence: TGTGCTAGTGGTTTGGGGGGTGGGGGGTCGGGTCGAATAATGAACACTGAAGCTTTCTTT.

The CDR3 coding sequence is TGTGCCAGCAGTTATTCACCCCGGGGGCAGCCCCAGCATTTT. Encoded protein: CASSYSPRGQPQHF. The chain couples TRBV28 to TRBJ1-5; tentatively, D is TRBD1 (5 bases). The V gene lost 4 bases and the J gene lost 7 bases, with 14 bases spanning the gap. The CDR3 spans 14 residues. Per the germline V gene, CDR1 is MDHEN and CDR2 is SYDVKM.

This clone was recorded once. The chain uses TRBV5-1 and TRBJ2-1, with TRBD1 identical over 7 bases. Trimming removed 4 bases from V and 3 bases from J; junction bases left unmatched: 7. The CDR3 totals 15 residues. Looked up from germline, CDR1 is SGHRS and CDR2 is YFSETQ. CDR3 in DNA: TGCGCCAGCAGCCCGGGACAGTTGGACTACAATGAGCAGTTCTTC. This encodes CASSPGQLDYNEQFF.

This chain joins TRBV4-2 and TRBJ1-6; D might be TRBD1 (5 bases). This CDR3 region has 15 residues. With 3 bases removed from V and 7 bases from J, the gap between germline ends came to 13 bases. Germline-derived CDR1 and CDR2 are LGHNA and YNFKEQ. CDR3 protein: CASSQGSGNNSPLHF. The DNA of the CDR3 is TGTGCCAGCAGCCAGGGGTCAGGGAACAATTCACCCCTCCACTTT.

CDR3 DNA sequence: TGTGCCAGCAGAACGCTCCGGGACAGGGCCTCCTATGGCTACACCTTC. It is translated as CASRTLRDRASYGYTF. The genes are TRBV28 and TRBJ1-2, with TRBD1 matching over 9 bases. Germline loops: CDR1 MDHEN, CDR2 SYDVKM. Trimming took 6 bases from V and 4 from J; bases not matched to a gene: 12. CDR3 length equals 16 residues.

The CDR3 here is CASSLTPGQGEGEQFF. The CDR3 region has the DNA TGCGCCAGCAGCCTAACCCCGGGACAGGGGGAGGGAGAGCAGTTCTTC. The rearrangement joins TRBV5-1 to TRBJ2-1; 11 nucleotides line up with TRBD1. This CDR3 spans 16 amino acids. The trim removed 4 bases at V and 10 bases at J, leaving 13 bases unmatched. Germline V lookup: CDR1 SGHRS, CDR2 YFSETQ.

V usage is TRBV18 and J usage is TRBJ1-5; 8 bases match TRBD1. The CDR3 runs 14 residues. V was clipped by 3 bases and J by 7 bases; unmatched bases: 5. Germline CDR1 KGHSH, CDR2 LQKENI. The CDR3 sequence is CASSPGQGEQPQHF. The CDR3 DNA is TGTGCCAGCTCACCCGGACAGGGAGAACAGCCCCAGCATTTT.

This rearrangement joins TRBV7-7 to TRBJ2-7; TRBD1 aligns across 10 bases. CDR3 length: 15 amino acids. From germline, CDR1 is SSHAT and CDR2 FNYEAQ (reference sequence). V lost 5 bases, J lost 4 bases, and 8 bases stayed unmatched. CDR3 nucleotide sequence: TGTGCCAGCAGCCCGGGGGGGACAGGGGTATACGAGCAGTACTTC. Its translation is CASSPGGTGVYEQYF.

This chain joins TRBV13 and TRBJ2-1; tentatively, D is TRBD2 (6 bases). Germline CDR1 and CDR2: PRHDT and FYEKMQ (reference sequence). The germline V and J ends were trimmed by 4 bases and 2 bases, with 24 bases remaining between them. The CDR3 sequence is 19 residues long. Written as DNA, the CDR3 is TGTGCCAGCAGCTCCCTCCTAGCGTTCCTCCGAGGGGCCTACAATGAGCAGTTCTTC. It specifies CASSSLLAFLRGAYNEQFF.

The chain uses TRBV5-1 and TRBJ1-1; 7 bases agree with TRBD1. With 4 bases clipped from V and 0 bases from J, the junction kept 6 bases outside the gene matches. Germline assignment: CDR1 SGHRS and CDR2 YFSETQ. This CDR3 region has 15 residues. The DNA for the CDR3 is TGCGCCAGCAGCACCGGGGACAGAGTGAACACTGAAGCTTTCTTT. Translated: CASSTGDRVNTEAFF.